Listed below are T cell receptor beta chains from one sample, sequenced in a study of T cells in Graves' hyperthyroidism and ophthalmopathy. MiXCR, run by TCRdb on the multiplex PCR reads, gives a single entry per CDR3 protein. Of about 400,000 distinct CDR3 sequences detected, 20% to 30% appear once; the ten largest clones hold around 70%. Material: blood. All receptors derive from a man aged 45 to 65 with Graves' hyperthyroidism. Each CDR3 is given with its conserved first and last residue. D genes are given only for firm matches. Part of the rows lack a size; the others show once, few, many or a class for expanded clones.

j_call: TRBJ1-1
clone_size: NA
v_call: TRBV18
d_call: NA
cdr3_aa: CASSLKRDTEAFF
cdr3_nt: TGTGCCAGCTCCCTGAAGAGGGACACTGAAGCTTTCTTT

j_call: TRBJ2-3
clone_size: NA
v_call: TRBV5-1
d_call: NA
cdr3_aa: CASSLIPQGLSGTDTQYF
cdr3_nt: TGCGCCAGCAGCTTGATACCTCAGGGGCTGTCTGGCACAGATACGCAGTATTTT

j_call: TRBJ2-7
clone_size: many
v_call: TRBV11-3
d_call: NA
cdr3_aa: CASSLGLGLTGTEQYF
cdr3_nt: TGTGCCAGCAGCTTAGGTCTGGGTCTTACAGGGACGGAGCAGTACTTC

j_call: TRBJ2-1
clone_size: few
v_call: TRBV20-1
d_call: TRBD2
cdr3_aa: CSAIASGRAHNEQFF
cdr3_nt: TGCAGTGCTATAGCTAGCGGGAGGGCCCACAATGAGCAGTTCTTC

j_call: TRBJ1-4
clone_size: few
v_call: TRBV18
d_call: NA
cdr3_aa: CASSAGRTTNEKLFF
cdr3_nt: TGTGCCAGCTCGGCAGGCAGAACAACTAATGAAAAACTGTTTTTT

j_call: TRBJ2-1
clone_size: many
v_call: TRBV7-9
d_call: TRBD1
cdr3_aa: CASNLQGANEQFF
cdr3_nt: TGTGCCAGCAATTTACAGGGGGCCAATGAGCAGTTCTTC

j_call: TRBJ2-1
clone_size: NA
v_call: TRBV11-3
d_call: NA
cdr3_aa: CARPGTFDDNEQFF
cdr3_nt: TGTGCTCGACCGGGAACCTTCGACGACAATGAGCAGTTCTTC

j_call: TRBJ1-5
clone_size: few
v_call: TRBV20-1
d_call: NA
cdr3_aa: CSARRSNQPQHF
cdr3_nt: TGCAGTGCTCGAAGGAGCAATCAGCCCCAGCATTTT

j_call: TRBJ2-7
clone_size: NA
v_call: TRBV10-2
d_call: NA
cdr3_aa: CASSVRYEQYF
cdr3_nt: TGCGCCAGCAGTGTTAGGTACGAGCAGTACTTC

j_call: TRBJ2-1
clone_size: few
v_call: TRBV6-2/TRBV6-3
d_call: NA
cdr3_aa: CASSSHPEQFF
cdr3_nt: TGTGCCAGCAGTTCCCACCCTGAGCAGTTCTTC

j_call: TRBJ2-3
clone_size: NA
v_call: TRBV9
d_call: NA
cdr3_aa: CASSVGFSSTDTQYF
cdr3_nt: TGTGCCAGCAGCGTAGGGTTCTCTAGCACAGATACGCAGTATTTT

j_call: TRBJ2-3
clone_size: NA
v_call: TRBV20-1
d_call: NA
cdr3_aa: CSATRLVVSDTQYF
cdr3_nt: TGCAGTGCTACTCGACTAGTTGTTTCGGATACGCAGTATTTT

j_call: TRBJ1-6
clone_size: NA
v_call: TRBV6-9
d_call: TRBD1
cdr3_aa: CASSYKTTGTVYNSPLHF
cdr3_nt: TGTGCCAGCAGTTACAAAACAACCGGGACAGTTTATAATTCACCCCTCCACTTT

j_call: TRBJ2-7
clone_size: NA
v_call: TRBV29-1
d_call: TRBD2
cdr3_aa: CSVELAESYEQYF
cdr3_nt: TGCAGCGTTGAACTAGCGGAGTCCTACGAGCAGTACTTC

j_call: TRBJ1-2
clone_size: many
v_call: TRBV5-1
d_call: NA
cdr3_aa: CASSPDRPRDGYTF
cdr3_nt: TGCGCCAGCAGCCCCGACAGGCCGCGGGATGGCTACACCTTC

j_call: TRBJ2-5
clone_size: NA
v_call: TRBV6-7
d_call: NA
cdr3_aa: CASSYRGSGKTQYF
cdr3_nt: TGTGCCAGCAGTTATAGGGGGAGCGGAAAGACCCAGTACTTC

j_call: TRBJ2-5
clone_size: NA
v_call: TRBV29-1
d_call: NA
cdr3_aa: CSGTGRAQETQYF
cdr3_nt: TGCAGCGGTACGGGACGAGCTCAAGAGACCCAGTACTTC

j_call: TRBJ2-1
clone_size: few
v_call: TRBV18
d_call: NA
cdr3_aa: CASSPADEQFF
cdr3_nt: TGTGCCAGCTCACCGGCGGATGAGCAGTTCTTC

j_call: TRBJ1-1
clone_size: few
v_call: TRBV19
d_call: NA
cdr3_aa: CASRSLGHLNTEAFF
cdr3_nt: TGTGCCAGTAGGTCCCTTGGACACCTGAACACTGAAGCTTTCTTT

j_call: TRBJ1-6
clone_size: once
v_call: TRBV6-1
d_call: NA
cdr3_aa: CASSEEPNRSPLHF
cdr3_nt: TGTGCCAGCAGTGAAGAGCCCAATAGATCACCCCTCCACTTT

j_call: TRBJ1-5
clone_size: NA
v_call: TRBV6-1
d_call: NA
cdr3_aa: CASTLGLYQPQHF
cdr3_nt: TGTGCCAGCACTCTGGGGCTTTATCAGCCCCAGCATTTT

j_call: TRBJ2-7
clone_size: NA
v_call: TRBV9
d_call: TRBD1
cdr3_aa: CASSVAPGTDEQYF
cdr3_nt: TGTGCCAGCAGCGTAGCTCCCGGGACAGACGAGCAGTACTTC

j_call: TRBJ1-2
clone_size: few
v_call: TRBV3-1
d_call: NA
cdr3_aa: CASSPGLIYGYTF
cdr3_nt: TGTGCCAGCAGCCCGGGACTGATCTATGGCTACACCTTC

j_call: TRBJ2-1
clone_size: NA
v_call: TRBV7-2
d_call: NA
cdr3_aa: CASSLEGIEQFF
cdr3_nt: TGTGCCAGCAGCTTAGAAGGCATTGAGCAGTTCTTC

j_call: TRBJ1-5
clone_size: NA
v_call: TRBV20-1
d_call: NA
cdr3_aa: CSARIRVDQPQHF
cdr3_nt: TGCAGTGCTAGGATCAGGGTGGACCAGCCCCAGCATTTT

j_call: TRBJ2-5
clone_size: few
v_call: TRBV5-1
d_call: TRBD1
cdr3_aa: CASSRGQAQETQYF
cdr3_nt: TGCGCCAGCAGCAGAGGACAGGCCCAAGAGACCCAGTACTTC

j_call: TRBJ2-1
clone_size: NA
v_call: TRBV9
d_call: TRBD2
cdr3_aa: CASSVGAGGPLREQFF
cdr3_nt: TGTGCCAGCAGCGTAGGGGCGGGAGGCCCTCTAAGGGAGCAGTTCTTC

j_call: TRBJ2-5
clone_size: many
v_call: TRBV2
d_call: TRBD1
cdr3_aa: CASSRTGQGVETQYF
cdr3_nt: TGTGCCAGCAGTAGAACGGGACAGGGAGTAGAGACCCAGTACTTC

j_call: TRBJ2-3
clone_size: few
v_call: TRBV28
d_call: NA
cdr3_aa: CASSLSGGGNTQYF
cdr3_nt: TGTGCCAGCAGTTTATCAGGGGGAGGAAATACGCAGTATTTT

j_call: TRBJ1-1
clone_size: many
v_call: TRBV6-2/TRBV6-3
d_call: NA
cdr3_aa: CASSESGTGNTEAFF
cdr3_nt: TGTGCCAGCAGTGAGTCCGGGACGGGAAACACTGAAGCTTTCTTT

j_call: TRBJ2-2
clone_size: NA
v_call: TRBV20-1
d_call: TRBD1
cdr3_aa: CSARSGQENTGELFF
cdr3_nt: TGCAGTGCTAGGTCGGGACAGGAGAACACCGGGGAGCTGTTTTTT

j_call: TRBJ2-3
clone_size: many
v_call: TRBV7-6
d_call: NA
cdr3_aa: CASSLRVAADTQYF
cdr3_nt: TGTGCCAGCAGCTTACGGGTAGCGGCTGATACGCAGTATTTT

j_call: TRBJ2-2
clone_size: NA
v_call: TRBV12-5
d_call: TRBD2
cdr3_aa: CASGKRLAGDNTGELFF
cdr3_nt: TGTGCTAGTGGAAAAAGACTAGCGGGAGATAACACCGGGGAGCTGTTTTTT

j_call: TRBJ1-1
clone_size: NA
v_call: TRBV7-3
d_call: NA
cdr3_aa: CASSLTGEDTEAFF
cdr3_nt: TGTGCCAGCAGCTTAACAGGGGAGGACACTGAAGCTTTCTTT

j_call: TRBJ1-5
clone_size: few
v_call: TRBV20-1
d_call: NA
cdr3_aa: CSAEMGINQPQHF
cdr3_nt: TGCAGTGCGGAAATGGGGATAAATCAGCCCCAGCATTTT

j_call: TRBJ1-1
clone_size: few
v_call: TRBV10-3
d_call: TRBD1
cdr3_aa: CAISEGQGTTEAFF
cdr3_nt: TGTGCCATCAGTGAAGGACAGGGGACCACTGAAGCTTTCTTT

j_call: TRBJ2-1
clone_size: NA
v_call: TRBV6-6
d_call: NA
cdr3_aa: CASSYSLAGYNEQFF
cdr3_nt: TGTGCCAGCAGTTACTCACTAGCTGGGTACAATGAGCAGTTCTTC